Given below is one T cell receptor beta chain in context. Its antigen is undetermined. Method: immunoSEQ multiplex PCR; TCRdb's copy keeps in-frame clones and lacks some. The sample has fewer than 3 million clones; 85% to 95% are singletons. These data belong to a study of shared clonotypes between healthy human individuals. Study observations and caveats: Naive subsets, compared against memory subsets, generally had larger estimated richness values. The naive CD4 repertoires of a handful of donors were compared, and about 5% of clonotypes were shared. There were few donors, and this limited the genetic and exposure-history diversity represented. The study sampled only blood, and tissue repertoires likely differ.

The CDR3 has 16 amino acids. V was trimmed by 6 bases and J by 6 bases, leaving 18 bases between them. Germline assignment: CDR1 MDHEN and CDR2 SYDVKM. The sample taken for sequencing was naive CD4+ T cells from PBMCs. Described subset: CD45RA+ positively selected. The clonotype comes from a man in his late teens or twenties in good health. Some clones in this sample may be carry-over from other donors' samples. The gene calls are TRBV28 and TRBJ2-6; a possible D gene is TRBD1 (5 bases). The CDR3 DNA reads as TGTGCCAGCAGCCGCCGACAGCCCGCCCTGGCCAACGTCCTGACTTTC. This codes for CASSRRQPALANVLTF.